Reported below is one T cell receptor beta chain. With 8 bases removed from V and 10 bases from J, the gap between germline ends came to 9 bases. Germline V CDR1 and CDR2: MNHEY, SVGAGI. This CDR3 is built from 11 residues. The data were obtained in a study of OX40 agonist ivuxolimab in advanced cancers. The assay was immunoSEQ multiplex PCR, and TCRdb's table has in-frame clones only and misses some. Found here are around 80,000 clones, 85% of them singletons; the top ten hold less than 4%. Autoimmune disease history or systemic immunosuppression was exclusionary. This chain uses TRBV6-5 with TRBJ1-6, with a possible D match to TRBD1 (5 bases). Sequenced here: CD4+ or CD8+ T cells sorted from blood, sampled in a trial of the OX40 agonist ivuxolimab. The clonotype originates from an adult with an advanced solid tumor such as melanoma, head and neck, liver or kidney cancer. The CDR3 here is CASGTMSPLHF. In nucleotides, the CDR3 is TGTGCCAGCGGGACGATGTCACCCCTCCACTTT.